Below, 16 T cell receptor beta chains from the same sample are listed, as sequenced in a study of blood T cells in healthy people across ages. With a J-beta primer mix and a sample-barcoded 5' primer, a second PCR ran about 7 to 12 cycles. Each CDR3 protein is one row after TCRdb ran MiXCR on the 5' RACE reads. The table has 630,000 or so distinct CDR3 sequences, roughly 32% seen once. The source material was blood. The receptors derive from a woman of 80 years or more in good health.

There are many counts of this clonotype. The chain uses TRBV6-5 and TRBJ2-5; weak D call: TRBD1 (6 bases). In germline, CDR1 is MNHEY, CDR2 SVGAGI. V was trimmed by 4 bases and J by 5 bases, leaving 11 bases between them. The CDR3 has 13 residues. CDR3 region: CASSSSRGETQYF. The CDR3 region has the DNA TGTGCCAGCAGTTCCTCCAGGGGTGAGACCCAGTACTTC.

J is TRBJ2-6 and V is TRBV5-1; TRBD1 aligns across 8 bases. CDR1 is SGHRS, CDR2 YFSETQ, per germline. J was trimmed by 0 bases and V by 0 bases; bases with no gene match: 5. This CDR3 region has 18 residues. The CDR3 nucleotides are TGCGCCAGCAGCTTGGCCGGGACAGGAGTCTCTGGGGCCAACGTCCTGACTTTC. Translated: CASSLAGTGVSGANVLTF.

This clonotype was seen many times. The chain has TRBV4-3 and TRBJ2-7; 10 nucleotides agree with TRBD2. This CDR3 spans 18 amino acids. V was pared by 0 bases and J by 2 bases, with 10 bases of the junction left unmatched. Germline V gives CDR1 LGHNA, CDR2 YSLEER. The CDR3 is CASSQEAGSSGGAYEQYF. CDR3 coding DNA: TGCGCCAGCAGCCAAGAGGCTGGATCTAGCGGGGGAGCCTACGAGCAGTACTTC.

V is TRBV5-5 and J is TRBJ1-1; 7 bases are a match to TRBD1. CDR1 SGHKS and CDR2 YYEKEE come from the germline V gene (reference sequence). This CDR3 comprises 14 residues. J gave up 4 bases and V 4 bases, and 7 bases lay outside the gene matches. CDR3 in amino acids: CASSPSDRATEAFF. The CDR3 DNA reads as TGTGCCAGCAGCCCCTCAGACAGGGCCACTGAAGCTTTCTTT.

This clonotype was recorded many times. The chain employs TRBV5-1 and TRBJ2-1, with 16 bases matching TRBD2. Germline V lookup: CDR1 SGHRS, CDR2 YFSETQ. The CDR3 spans 17 residues. With V trimmed by 4 bases and J by 7 bases, 8 bases remained unmatched. The CDR3 sequence: CASSPWGLAGGMNEQFF. CDR3 nucleotide sequence: TGCGCCAGCAGCCCCTGGGGACTAGCGGGGGGGATGAATGAGCAGTTCTTC.

This clonotype showed up many times. This chain connects TRBV28 to TRBJ2-7; D possibly matches TRBD1 or TRBD2 (5 bases each). The CDR3 is 16 amino acids. The V end lost 6 bases, the J end lost 0 bases, and 18 bases lay between the germline ends. In germline, CDR1 is MDHEN, CDR2 SYDVKM. DNA of the CDR3: TGTGCCAGCAGACCCTCCGGGGCGGAAGGCTCCTACGAGCAGTACTTC. Amino acid sequence: CASRPSGAEGSYEQYF.

The chain links TRBV7-8 to TRBJ2-7; 10 bases line up with TRBD2. The length of the CDR3 is 14 residues. Germline loops: CDR1 SGHVS, CDR2 FQNEAQ. After removal of 5 bases from V and 7 bases from J, the junction contained 8 bases not matched to a gene. CDR3 coding DNA: TGTGCCAGCAGCCAGCGGGGGGGCTACAATGAGCAGTACTTC. Amino acid sequence: CASSQRGGYNEQYF.

Ten or more counts support this clonotype. V usage is TRBV28 and J usage is TRBJ2-7, with a tentative D call TRBD1 (6 bases). CDR1 and CDR2 from the germline V gene are MDHEN and SYDVKM. This CDR3 contains 12 residues. Trimming pared 11 bases from V and 6 bases from J, leaving 17 bases between. CDR3 protein: CAGRGLQGEQYF. The CDR3 DNA follows: TGTGCCGGACGGGGCCTACAGGGCGAGCAGTACTTC.

V and J are TRBV12-3 or TRBV12-4 and TRBJ1-2; TRBD1 aligns across 10 bases. The CDR3 is made up of 15 amino acids. The V and J ends lost 5 bases and 2 bases, in that order; junction bases with no gene match: 5. The DNA of the CDR3 is TGTGCCAGCAGTGCCGGACAGGGGGGGAACTATGGCTACACCTTC. The encoded protein is CASSAGQGGNYGYTF.

The DNA for the CDR3 is TGCGCCAGCAGGAGTAGCGGGACATCCTACAATGAGCAGTTCTTC. Protein: CASRSSGTSYNEQFF. V is TRBV5-1 and J is TRBJ2-1; 8 nucleotides agree with TRBD2. This CDR3 has 15 amino acids. Germline V gene lookup returns CDR1 SGHRS and CDR2 YFSETQ. The V gene end was trimmed by 5 bases and the J gene end by 1 base; junction bases not matched to a gene: 5.

With respect to this clonotype: At one end, the junction sequence differs from germline, possibly due to a read error. The rearrangement uses TRBV5-1 and TRBJ1-1, with unresolved D. Germline CDR1 and CDR2: SGHRS and YFSETQ. The CDR3 sequence is 14 residues long. CDR3 nucleotides: TGCGCCAGCAGGTTGGACGTTGTGAACACTGAAGCTTTCTTT. It encodes CASRLDVVNTEAFF. The full variable domain, completed using reference TRBV5-1 and TRBJ1-1, is KAGVTQTPRYLIKTRGQQVTLSCSPISGHRSVSWYQQTPGQGLQFLFEYFSETQRNKGNFPGRFSGRQFSNSRSEMNVSTLELGDSALYLCASRLDVVNTEAFFGQGTRLTVV.

This clonotype was seen a few times. The V and J genes are TRBV10-3 and TRBJ1-2, with D perhaps matching TRBD1 (5 bases). This CDR3 spans 14 amino acids. Trimming left V 9 bases short and J 1 base short, with 15 bases between. Germline V gene data show CDR1 as ENHRY and CDR2 as SYGVKD. CDR3 loop: CAIKGAGDNYGYTF. The CDR3 nucleotides are TGTGCCATAAAAGGGGCAGGAGATAACTATGGCTACACCTTC.

The rearrangement uses TRBV24-1 and TRBJ1-1; 8 nucleotides agree with TRBD1. The trim removed 7 bases at V and 4 bases at J, leaving 10 bases unmatched. The CDR3 runs to 15 residues. Germline values: CDR1 KGHDR, CDR2 SFDVKD. CDR3 nucleotide sequence: TGTGCCACCAGGACGCAACAGGGGGAGTTCACTGAAGCTTTCTTT. It translates to CATRTQQGEFTEAFF.

This clonotype occurred a few times. A much more abundant neighbour one base away suggests this may be a read error. This chain joins TRBV13 and TRBJ2-5; D is uncertain. V lost 5 bases and J 11 bases, leaving 18 bases between the germline ends. The CDR3 runs 13 residues. Germline CDR1 reads PRHDT; CDR2 reads FYEKMQ (reference sequence). The CDR3 DNA reads TGTGCCAGCAGCCCCCAGTTCGACAATGAGCAGTACTTC. Translation gives CASSPQFDNEQYF.

The CDR3: CASSTGSGSNQPQHF. The DNA for the CDR3 is TGTGCCAGCTCTACAGGGAGTGGAAGCAATCAGCCCCAGCATTTT. The rearrangement uses TRBV18 and TRBJ1-5, with a weak D call TRBD1 (6 bases). Trimming shortened V by 6 bases and J by 1 base, and 13 bases separated the two germline ends. CDR1 KGHSH and CDR2 LQKENI come from the germline V gene. There are 15 residues in the CDR3.

This clonotype appeared a few times. The chain is built from TRBV6-1 and TRBJ2-2; D ambiguous. Per the germline V gene, CDR1 is MNHNS and CDR2 is SASEGT. This CDR3 has 13 residues. V dropped 7 bases and J dropped 7 bases, with 13 bases sitting between them. The CDR3 sequence: CASIGRRDGELFF. DNA of the CDR3: TGTGCCAGCATCGGGCGGCGCGACGGGGAGCTGTTTTTT.